The 5 T cell receptor beta chains listed next were all sequenced from one sample in a study of blood T cell repertoires in COVID-19. The protocol was immunoSEQ multiplex PCR, while the TCRdb copy is restricted to in-frame clones and leaves out a portion. This table holds some 300,000 clones, around 88% found once. The specimen sequenced was peripheral blood. The source is a woman younger than 45 who had recovered from COVID-19.

This clone was observed a single time. This same CDR3 is encoded by further DNA sequences in the sample. The chain combines TRBV7-2 with TRBJ1-1; possible D gene TRBD1, 5 bases. Germline assignment: CDR1 SGHTA and CDR2 FQGNSA. With 5 bases removed from V and 1 base from J, the gap between germline ends came to 8 bases. This CDR3 spans 13 amino acids. The DNA for the CDR3 is TGTGCCAGCAGCAATCAGGGGAACACTGAAGCTTTCTTT. Translated: CASSNQGNTEAFF.

This chain uses TRBV29-1 with TRBJ2-7; 8 nucleotides agree with TRBD2. This CDR3 contains 12 residues. Per germline, CDR1 SQVTM and CDR2 ANQGSEA. J gave up 0 bases and V 7 bases, and 2 bases lay outside the gene matches. The CDR3 loop reads CSGRGASYEQYF. For the CDR3, the DNA is TGCAGCGGGCGGGGGGCCTCCTACGAGCAGTACTTC.

The chain couples TRBV27 to TRBJ2-1; D call uncertain. CDR3 length: 13 amino acids. Germline V gene data show CDR1 as MNHEY and CDR2 as SMNVEV (reference sequence). V was pared by 4 bases and J by 8 bases, with 12 bases between. In DNA form, the CDR3 reads TGTGCCAGCAGTTCTCAATCTCGCGATGAGCAGTTCTTC. It translates to CASSSQSRDEQFF.

V is TRBV4-2 and J is TRBJ2-7; D may be TRBD1 (5 bases). The germline V and J ends were trimmed by 0 bases and 5 bases, with 8 bases remaining between them. CDR1 and CDR2 from the germline V gene are LGHNA and YNFKEQ. The CDR3 sequence is 13 residues long. CDR3 sequence reads: CASSQDPGNEQYF. The CDR3 coding sequence is TGTGCCAGCAGCCAAGATCCAGGGAACGAGCAGTACTTC.

The J gene is TRBJ2-7, the V gene TRBV29-1; 8 bases match TRBD1. The V segment lost 4 bases and the J segment 0 bases; nucleotides outside the gene matches: 2. Germline V gene data show CDR1 as SQVTM and CDR2 as ANQGSEA. CDR3 length equals 13 residues. CDR3 sequence reads: CSVVGQGSYEQYF. DNA of the CDR3: TGCAGCGTTGTCGGACAGGGCTCCTACGAGCAGTACTTC.